Following are 10 T cell receptor beta chains from one sample sequenced in a study of regulatory T cells in long-lasting Graves disease. For TCR beta, libraries came from iRepertoire HTBI primers and Arm-PCR of CDR3 regions. TCRdb reprocessed the multiplex PCR reads with MiXCR, giving one entry per CDR3 protein. The sample includes approximately 460,000 distinct CDR3 sequences, around 15% of them seen just once. Sample time point: newly diagnosed GD, antithyroid drugs for less than 3 months. Following extraction of RNA from PBMCs, that RNA was used to make the TCR library. The data were also submitted as part of a second study, on T cells in Graves' hyperthyroidism and ophthalmopathy.

The sequences come from peripheral blood mononuclear cells (PBMCs), collected at new diagnosis, from a patient treated with antithyroid drugs. The receptor set was obtained from a woman aged 25-40 years with Graves disease.

This clonotype came up many times. This chain connects TRBV12-3 or TRBV12-4 to TRBJ2-1; a weak D match, TRBD2 (6 bases). V gave up 5 bases and J gave up 3 bases, with 8 bases separating them. This CDR3 region has 13 residues. In nucleotides, the CDR3 is TGTGCCAGCAGTCAGACTAGCTACAATGAGCAGTTCTTC. Protein product: CASSQTSYNEQFF.

This clonotype has at least ten counts. This chain uses TRBV7-2 with TRBJ2-1; possible D gene TRBD1, 5 bases. The CDR3 runs to 12 residues. The V gene's germline CDR1 is SGHTA and CDR2 FQGNSA. Trimming shortened V by 3 bases and J by 15 bases, and 15 bases separated the two germline ends. CDR3 DNA: TGTGCCAGCAGCTTTGGGGCACGAGACCTGTTCTTC. It specifies CASSFGARDLFF.

The rearrangement uses TRBV14 and TRBJ2-2; TRBD1 matches 8 bases. This CDR3 spans 16 amino acids. Germline V gives CDR1 SGHDN, CDR2 FVKESK. The ends lost 0 bases at V and 7 bases at J; junction bases unmatched: 7. The CDR3 region is CASSQDGQGAYGELFF. CDR3 nucleotide sequence: TGTGCCAGCAGCCAAGATGGCCAGGGGGCTTACGGGGAGCTGTTTTTT.

This clonotype was observed a few times. No DNA is shown, since the ends of the CDR3 on it are uncertain; the CDR3 is the one TCRdb lists. The gene calls are TRBV27 and TRBJ1-2; no DNA check was done on the table's D call, TRBD1. Germline V gene lookup returns CDR1 MNHEY and CDR2 SMNVEV (reference sequence). The CDR3 is 15 amino acids in total, end residues counted. The CDR3 sequence: CASSLSLRGNGGYTF.

A word on this clonotype: Germline and junction disagree at one end, which may indicate a read error. The gene calls are TRBV20-1 and TRBJ2-5; 9 bases are shared with TRBD1. This CDR3 has 14 amino acids. Germline loops: CDR1 DFQATT, CDR2 SNEGSKA (reference sequence). Here the CDR3 reads CSANLQGAWGTRYF. CDR3 nucleotide sequence: TGCAGTGCTAACCTACAGGGGGCTTGGGGGACCCGGTACTTC.

Notes on this clonotype: A much more abundant neighbour one base away suggests this may be a read error. The chain has TRBV7-9 and TRBJ2-3; D possibly corresponds to TRBD1 (5 bases). This CDR3 is built from 15 residues. Looked up from germline, CDR1 is SEHNR and CDR2 is FQNEAQ (reference sequence). The CDR3 DNA follows: TGTGCCAGCATTATAGGGGTGGATGGCACAGATATGCAGTATTTT. Protein: CASIIGVDGTDMQYF.

In DNA, the CDR3 is TGTGCCACATCCCACAGGGGTAGCAATCAGCCCCAGCATTTT. This codes for CATSHRGSNQPQHF. V and J are TRBV24-1 and TRBJ1-5; 7 bases match TRBD1. CDR1 KGHDR and CDR2 SFDVKD come from the germline V gene. There are 14 residues in the CDR3. V dropped 10 bases and J dropped 0; count of bases not matched to a gene: 5.

This clonotype appeared many times. The gene calls are TRBV6-5 and TRBJ2-3; unclear D gene. V was shortened by 4 bases and J by 0 bases, with 8 bases between the two germline ends. The CDR3 is 14 residues long. From germline, CDR1 is MNHEY and CDR2 SVGAGI. In nucleotides, the CDR3 is TGTGCCAGCAGTTCACGTGGGAGCACAGATACGCAGTATTTT. Translating it yields CASSSRGSTDTQYF.

On this clonotype itself: This may be a read error: a much more frequent sequence differs by one nucleotide. The conserved phenylalanine or tryptophan normally closing the CDR3 is absent here, so this likely arose from a read error. The V call is TRBV29-1, the J call TRBJ2-7, with a possible D match to TRBD2 (6 bases). V was cut by 6 bases and J by 2 bases, with 14 bases left in between. The CDR3 covers 13 residues. CDR1 and CDR2 (germline): SQVTM, ANQGSEA. CDR3 residues: CSVKAGPTYEQYL. For the CDR3, the DNA is TGCAGCGTCAAAGCGGGCCCTACCTACGAGCAGTACCTC.

This clonotype appeared many times. V gene TRBV5-1 combines with J gene TRBJ1-1; D remains ambiguous. CDR1 SGHRS and CDR2 YFSETQ come from the germline V gene. The CDR3 consists of 14 residues. The germline V and J ends were trimmed by 4 bases and 3 bases, with 13 bases remaining between them. The CDR3 loop is CASSLRPWDTEAFF. CDR3 DNA sequence: TGCGCCAGCAGCCTACGGCCCTGGGACACTGAAGCTTTCTTT.